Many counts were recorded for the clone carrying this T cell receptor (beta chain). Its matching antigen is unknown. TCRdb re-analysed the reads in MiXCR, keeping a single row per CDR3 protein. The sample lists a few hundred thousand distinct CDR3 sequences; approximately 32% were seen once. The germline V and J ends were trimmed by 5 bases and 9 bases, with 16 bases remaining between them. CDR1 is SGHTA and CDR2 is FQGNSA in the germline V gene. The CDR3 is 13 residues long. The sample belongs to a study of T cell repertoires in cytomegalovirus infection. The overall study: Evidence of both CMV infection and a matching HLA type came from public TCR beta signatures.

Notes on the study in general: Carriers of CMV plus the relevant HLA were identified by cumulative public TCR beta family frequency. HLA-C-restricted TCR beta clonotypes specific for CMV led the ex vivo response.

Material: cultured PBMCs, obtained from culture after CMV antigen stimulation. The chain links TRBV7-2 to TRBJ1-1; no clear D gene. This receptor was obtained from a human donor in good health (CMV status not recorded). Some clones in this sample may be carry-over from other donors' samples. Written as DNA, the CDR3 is TGTGCCAGCAGCCTAACCTCCAGGCTACAAGCTTTCTTT. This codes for CASSLTSRLQAFF. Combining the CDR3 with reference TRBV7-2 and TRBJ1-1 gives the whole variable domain GAGVSQSPSNKVTEKGKDVELRCDPISGHTALYWYRQSLGQGLEFLIYFQGNSAPDKSGLPSDRFSAERTGGSVSTLTIQRTQQEDSAVYLCASSLTSRLQAFFGQGTRLTVV.